This T cell receptor beta chain was captured in a study of blood T cell repertoires in COVID-19. Background on the study: Italy, Spain and the United States were the sources of the convalescent and acute COVID-19 samples. T cells, B-cell-depleted T cells, or PBMCs provided the cDNA or gDNA that served as material.

Per the germline V gene, CDR1 is LNHDA and CDR2 is SQIVND (reference sequence). This CDR3 contains 15 residues. Trimming removed 5 bases from V and 8 bases from J; junction bases left unmatched: 12. Authors' analysis steps: Estimation of nucleated cell counts was performed using reference gene primer amplification. Generated by immunoSEQ multiplex PCR, the TCRdb table keeps only in-frame clones and is missing some. The V and J calls and clone size come from that table; D and trimming were worked out from the DNA. Of approximately 110,000 clones listed, 69% are singletons. V gene TRBV19 combines with J gene TRBJ2-1, with 7 bases matching TRBD2. What was sequenced was peripheral blood. The clonotype was recovered from an elderly man with acute or convalescent COVID-19. Written as DNA, the CDR3 is TGTGCCAGTAGTTGGGGGAGTGCGGGAGATGATGAGCAGTTCTTC. Its translation: CASSWGSAGDDEQFF.